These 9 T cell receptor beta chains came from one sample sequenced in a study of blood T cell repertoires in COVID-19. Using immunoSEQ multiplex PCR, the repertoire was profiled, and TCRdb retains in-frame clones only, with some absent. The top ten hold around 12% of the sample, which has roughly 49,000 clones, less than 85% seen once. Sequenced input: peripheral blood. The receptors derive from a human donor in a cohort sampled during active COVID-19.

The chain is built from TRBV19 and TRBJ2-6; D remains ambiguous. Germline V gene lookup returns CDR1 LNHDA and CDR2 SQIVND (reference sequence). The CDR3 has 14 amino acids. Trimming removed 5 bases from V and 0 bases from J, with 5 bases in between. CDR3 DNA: TGTGCCAGTAGTCCCTTCTCTGGGGCCAACGTCCTGACTTTC. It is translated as CASSPFSGANVLTF. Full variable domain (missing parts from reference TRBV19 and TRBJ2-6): DGGITQSPKYLFRKEGQNVTLSCEQNLNHDAMYWYRQDPGQGLRLIYYSQIVNDFQKGDIAEGYSVSREKKESFPLTVTSAQKNPTAFYLCASSPFSGANVLTFGAGSRLTVL.

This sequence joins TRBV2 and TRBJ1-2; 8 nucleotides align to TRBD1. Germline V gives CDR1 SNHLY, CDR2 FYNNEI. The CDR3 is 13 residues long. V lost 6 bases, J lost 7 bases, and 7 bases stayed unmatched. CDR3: CASSRDRLPGYTF. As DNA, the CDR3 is TGTGCCAGCAGCCGGGACAGGTTGCCTGGCTACACCTTC.

The CDR3 coding sequence is TGCGCCAGCAGCCAAGAGTTGGAGTCTGGGGCCAACGTCCTGACTTTC. This sequence encodes CASSQELESGANVLTF. The chain carries TRBV4-3 and TRBJ2-6; no reliable D call. V was cut by 0 bases and J by 1 base, with 7 bases left in between. The CDR3 totals 16 residues. CDR1 is LGHNA and CDR2 is YSLEER in the germline V gene.

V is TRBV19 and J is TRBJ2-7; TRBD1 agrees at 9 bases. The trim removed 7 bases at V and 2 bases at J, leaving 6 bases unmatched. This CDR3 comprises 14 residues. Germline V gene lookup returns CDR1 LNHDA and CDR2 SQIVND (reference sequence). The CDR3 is CASTQGAGTYEQYF. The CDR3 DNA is TGTGCCAGTACACAGGGGGCTGGGACCTACGAGCAGTACTTC.

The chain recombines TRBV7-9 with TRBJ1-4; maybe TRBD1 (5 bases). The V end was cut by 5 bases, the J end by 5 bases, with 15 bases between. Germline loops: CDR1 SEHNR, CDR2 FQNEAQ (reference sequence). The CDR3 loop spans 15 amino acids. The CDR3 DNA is TGTGCCAGCAGCCCCCGACAGCTCTCAAATGAAAAACTGTTTTTT. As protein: CASSPRQLSNEKLFF.

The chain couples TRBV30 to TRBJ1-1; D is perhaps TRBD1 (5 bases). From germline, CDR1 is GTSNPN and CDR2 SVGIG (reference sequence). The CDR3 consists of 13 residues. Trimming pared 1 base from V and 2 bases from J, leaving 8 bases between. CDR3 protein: CAWSGQINTEAFF. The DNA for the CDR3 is TGTGCCTGGAGTGGACAGATTAACACTGAAGCTTTCTTT.

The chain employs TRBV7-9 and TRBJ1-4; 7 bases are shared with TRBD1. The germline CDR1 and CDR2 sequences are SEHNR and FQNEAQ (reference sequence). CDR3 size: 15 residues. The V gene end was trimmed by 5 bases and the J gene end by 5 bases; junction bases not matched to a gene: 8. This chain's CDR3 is CASSNRDSENEKLFF. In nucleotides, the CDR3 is TGTGCCAGCAGCAACCGGGACAGTGAGAATGAAAAACTGTTTTTT.

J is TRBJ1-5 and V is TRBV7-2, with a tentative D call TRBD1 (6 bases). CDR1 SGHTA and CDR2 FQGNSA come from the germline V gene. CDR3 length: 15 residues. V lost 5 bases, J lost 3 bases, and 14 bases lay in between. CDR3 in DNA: TGTGCCAGCAGCCTACAGGGTTTGAACAATCAGCCCCAGCATTTT. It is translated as CASSLQGLNNQPQHF.

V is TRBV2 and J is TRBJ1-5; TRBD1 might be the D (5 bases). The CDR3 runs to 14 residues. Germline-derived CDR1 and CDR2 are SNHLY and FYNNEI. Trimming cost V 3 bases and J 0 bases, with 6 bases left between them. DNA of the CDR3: TGTGCCAGCAGTGATGACAGTAGCAATCAGCCCCAGCATTTT. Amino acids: CASSDDSSNQPQHF.